A single sample is the source of the 16 T cell receptor beta chains below, sequenced in a study of cytomegalovirus exposure and HLA in healthy donors. Clones were sequenced by immunoSEQ multiplex PCR, and TCRdb holds only the in-frame ones, with some missing. This sample carries roughly 60,000 clones, 90% to 95% of them seen once, and the ten largest clones take 2% to 2.5%. Input material: PBMCs. The receptors come from a man younger than 35 in good health and CMV-seronegative.

V is TRBV15 and J is TRBJ1-3; a possible D gene is TRBD1 (6 bases). CDR3 length: 15 residues. Germline CDR1 and CDR2: LNHNV and YYDKDF (reference sequence). V was clipped by 3 bases and J by 4 bases, with 13 bases between them. Written as DNA, the CDR3 is TGTGCCACCAGCAGCGCACGGGGGGCGGGAAACACCATATATTTT. This sequence encodes CATSSARGAGNTIYF.

This chain connects TRBV7-6 to TRBJ2-3; TRBD1 matches at 8 bases. CDR1 SGHVS and CDR2 FNYEAQ come from the germline V gene. The CDR3 runs to 11 residues. V was clipped by 5 bases and J by 11 bases; unmatched bases: 3. The CDR3 protein is CASSLDREQYF. The CDR3 DNA reads TGTGCCAGCAGCCTGGACAGGGAGCAGTATTTT.

This clone was observed once. The chain joins TRBV6-1 to TRBJ2-3, with 14 bases matching TRBD2. Germline V gives CDR1 MNHNS, CDR2 SASEGT. The CDR3 has 16 residues. Trimming at V came to 4 bases and at J to 1 base, leaving 1 base not matched to a gene. The CDR3 coding sequence is TGTGCCAGCAGTGTGACTAGCGGGAGGGGCACAGATACGCAGTATTTT. Translated, it gives CASSVTSGRGTDTQYF.

CDR3 protein: CAWSVSGTGLGYTF. The CDR3 coding sequence is TGTGCCTGGAGTGTATCGGGTACAGGGTTAGGCTACACCTTC. The genes are TRBV30 and TRBJ1-2; D might be TRBD1 (6 bases). With 0 bases removed from V and 8 bases from J, the gap between germline ends came to 16 bases. The CDR3 is 14 residues long. Per germline, CDR1 GTSNPN and CDR2 SVGIG (reference sequence). Variable domain in full (rest from reference TRBV30 and TRBJ1-2): SQTIHQWPATLVQPVGSPLSLECTVEGTSNPNLYWYRQAAGRGLQLLFYSVGIGQISSEVPQNLSASRPQDRQFILSSKKLLLSDSGFYLCAWSVSGTGLGYTFGSGTRLTVV.

J is TRBJ1-1 and V is TRBV5-1; 7 bases are shared with TRBD1. CDR1 is SGHRS and CDR2 is YFSETQ in the germline V gene. The CDR3 has 16 amino acids. V lost 1 base, J lost 3 bases, and 9 bases stayed unmatched. DNA of the CDR3: TGCGCCAGCAGCTTGATCTGGGGCAGGGGGTACACTGAAGCTTTCTTT. It specifies CASSLIWGRGYTEAFF.

The CDR3 sequence: CASRGEFSNQPQHF. The CDR3 nucleotides read TGTGCCAGCAGGGGAGAGTTTAGCAATCAGCCCCAGCATTTT. The rearrangement joins TRBV27 to TRBJ1-5; D unclear. The length of the CDR3 is 14 residues. The germline CDR1 and CDR2 sequences are MNHEY and SMNVEV (reference sequence). Trimming pared 6 bases from V and 0 bases from J, leaving 9 bases between.

This clone turned up a few times. CDR3 nucleotides: TGTGCCATCAGTGACCCCGGGACTAGCGGAAACACAGATACGCAGTATTTT. As protein: CAISDPGTSGNTDTQYF. The chain is built from TRBV10-3 and TRBJ2-3, with TRBD2 matching over 11 bases. This CDR3 has 17 amino acids. Germline values: CDR1 ENHRY, CDR2 SYGVKD. V gave up 3 bases and J gave up 2 bases; unmatched junction bases: 7.

This rearrangement joins TRBV18 to TRBJ2-1; 11 nucleotides match TRBD2. With V trimmed by 6 bases and J by 5 bases, 6 bases remained unmatched. Germline V gene lookup returns CDR1 KGHSH and CDR2 LQKENI. The CDR3 is made up of 15 amino acids. The CDR3 here is CASSTYSGGDNEQFF. CDR3 bases: TGTGCCAGCTCTACTTATAGCGGGGGGGACAATGAGCAGTTCTTC.

The chain joins TRBV6-5 to TRBJ1-2; D gene unclear. Germline CDR1 and CDR2: MNHEY and SVGAGI. The CDR3 sequence is 12 residues long. Trimming removed 11 bases from V and 10 bases from J, with 20 bases in between. CDR3 bases: TGTGCCGTCTCGTCCGTTTCAGGCCCCTACACCTTC. It encodes CAVSSVSGPYTF.

The chain employs TRBV18 and TRBJ2-7; TRBD2 aligns across 8 bases. V trimming: 2 bases; J trimming: 0 bases; junction bases outside the gene matches: 18. Germline CDR1 KGHSH, CDR2 LQKENI. The CDR3 spans 20 residues. CDR3 sequence: CASSPSAGSGSLGGSYEQYF. In DNA form, the CDR3 reads TGTGCCAGCTCACCATCCGCGGGAAGCGGGAGTTTGGGTGGCTCCTACGAGCAGTACTTC.

The J gene is TRBJ2-1, the V gene TRBV6-5, with unresolved D. The CDR3 runs 13 residues. V shed 8 bases and J shed 3 bases, with 11 bases lying between them. Germline V gene sequence: CDR1 MNHEY, CDR2 SVGAGI. Here the CDR3 reads CASAPLSYNEQFF. The CDR3 DNA reads TGTGCCAGCGCCCCCTTGAGCTACAATGAGCAGTTCTTC.

The chain employs TRBV5-1 and TRBJ1-2, with D possibly being TRBD1 (6 bases). CDR1 is SGHRS and CDR2 is YFSETQ in the germline V gene. The CDR3 has 13 amino acids. V was clipped by 7 bases and J by 8 bases, with 18 bases between them. Here the CDR3 reads CASDPSGGGGYTF. The DNA for the CDR3 is TGCGCCAGCGACCCGTCGGGGGGCGGCGGCTACACCTTC.

The V call is TRBV27, the J call TRBJ1-5; D unclear. Germline V gene lookup returns CDR1 MNHEY and CDR2 SMNVEV (reference sequence). The CDR3 is 15 residues long. The germline V and J ends were trimmed by 4 bases and 0 bases, with 10 bases remaining between them. The CDR3 is CASSSYSYSNQPQHF. The CDR3 coding sequence is TGTGCCAGCAGTTCTTATTCCTATAGCAATCAGCCCCAGCATTTT.

This chain joins TRBV14 and TRBJ2-2; D ambiguous. Germline V gene sequence: CDR1 SGHDN, CDR2 FVKESK. The ends were cut back, 3 bases at V and 7 bases at J, with 9 bases in the middle. This CDR3 has 13 amino acids. The CDR3 loop reads CASSHRPGGELFF. CDR3 nucleotide sequence: TGTGCCAGCAGCCATCGACCAGGCGGGGAGCTGTTTTTT.

This rearrangement joins TRBV5-4 to TRBJ2-3; 9 bases map to TRBD2. In germline, CDR1 is SGHNT, CDR2 YYREEE (reference sequence). The CDR3 loop spans 18 amino acids. J lost 3 bases, V lost 2 bases, and 13 bases had no gene match. CDR3 region: CASSLGASGMMLTDTQYF. In nucleotides, the CDR3 is TGTGCCAGCAGCTTAGGTGCTAGCGGGATGATGTTAACAGATACGCAGTATTTT.

The V call is TRBV19, the J call TRBJ1-2; 7 bases align to TRBD1. The CDR3 has 15 residues. CDR1 and CDR2 from the germline V gene are LNHDA and SQIVND (reference sequence). J gave up 4 bases and V 6 bases, and 11 bases lay outside the gene matches. CDR3 nucleotide sequence: TGTGCCAGTAGGACAACAGGGGCCTCTATCTATGGCTACACCTTC. Protein: CASRTTGASIYGYTF.